This is a list of T cell receptor beta chains from one sample in a study of identical twins. Using its own MiXCR run on the 5' RACE reads, TCRdb lists one record per CDR3 protein. The table records roughly 1.6 million distinct CDR3 sequences, about 30% of them present only once. What was sequenced was cord blood. The receptor source for this set is a newborn girl in good health. CDR3s include the opening cysteine and the closing phenylalanine or tryptophan. Fields, in order: V gene, CDR3 length, J gene, CDR3 protein.

v_call: TRBV24-1
cdr3_length: 16
j_call: TRBJ2-3
cdr3_aa: CATSEGTGQFGNTQYF

v_call: TRBV20-1
cdr3_length: 15
j_call: TRBJ2-7
cdr3_aa: CSASLPLRGGNEQYF

v_call: TRBV25-1
cdr3_length: 16
j_call: TRBJ2-1
cdr3_aa: CASSEWNGGANNEQFF

v_call: TRBV6-5
cdr3_length: 16
j_call: TRBJ2-1
cdr3_aa: CASSYSWAGQDNEQFF

v_call: TRBV29-1
cdr3_length: 14
j_call: TRBJ2-3
cdr3_aa: CSVHSGRVTDTQYF

v_call: TRBV3-1
cdr3_length: 13
j_call: TRBJ2-3
cdr3_aa: CASSHRATDTQYF

v_call: TRBV12-3/TRBV12-4
cdr3_length: 16
j_call: .
cdr3_aa: CASMGPGTLSYNEQYF

v_call: TRBV6-6
cdr3_length: 15
j_call: TRBJ1-6
cdr3_aa: CASSSVDRGISPLHF

v_call: TRBV20-1
cdr3_length: 14
j_call: TRBJ1-4
cdr3_aa: CSARRGRANEKLFF

v_call: TRBV20-1
cdr3_length: 12
j_call: TRBJ1-2
cdr3_aa: CSAARVVDGYTF

v_call: TRBV11-2
cdr3_length: 19
j_call: TRBJ2-1
cdr3_aa: CASSSSGGRRLLSYNEQFF

v_call: TRBV15
cdr3_length: 16
j_call: TRBJ2-3
cdr3_aa: CATSREGTRTTDTQYF

v_call: TRBV15
cdr3_length: 13
j_call: TRBJ2-3
cdr3_aa: CAAASGGTDTQYF

v_call: TRBV20-1
cdr3_length: 10
j_call: TRBJ2-1
cdr3_aa: CGAWRAWEFF

v_call: TRBV20-1
cdr3_length: 13
j_call: .
cdr3_aa: CSALDRARYEQYF

v_call: TRBV27
cdr3_length: 14
j_call: TRBJ2-7
cdr3_aa: CASSFGIADYEQYF

v_call: TRBV28
cdr3_length: 15
j_call: TRBJ2-5
cdr3_aa: CASGQPQGRGETQYF

v_call: TRBV29-1
cdr3_length: 14
j_call: TRBJ2-7
cdr3_aa: CSVGLAGGGYEQYF

v_call: TRBV11-2
cdr3_length: 15
j_call: TRBJ1-2
cdr3_aa: CASSSSTLRHYGYTF

v_call: TRBV6-1
cdr3_length: 13
j_call: TRBJ1-5
cdr3_aa: CASNQGGHQPQHF

v_call: TRBV6-6
cdr3_length: 17
j_call: TRBJ1-5
cdr3_aa: CASSPTQGSVDNQPQHF

v_call: TRBV6-5
cdr3_length: 15
j_call: TRBJ2-1
cdr3_aa: CASSYKLGGYNEQFF

v_call: TRBV20-1
cdr3_length: 13
j_call: TRBJ2-4
cdr3_aa: CSARVGPKNIQYF

v_call: TRBV29-1
cdr3_length: 15
j_call: TRBJ2-4
cdr3_aa: CSGGMGGSAKNIQYF

v_call: TRBV6-1
cdr3_length: 14
j_call: TRBJ2-7
cdr3_aa: CAIRLAESSYEQYF

v_call: TRBV20-1
cdr3_length: 15
j_call: TRBJ1-2
cdr3_aa: CSARELGARVSGYTF

v_call: TRBV5-1
cdr3_length: 14
j_call: TRBJ1-2
cdr3_aa: CASSLPDSLYGYTF

v_call: TRBV24-1
cdr3_length: 20
j_call: TRBJ2-1
cdr3_aa: CVTSDSGTSGAAGAYNEQFF

v_call: TRBV3-1
cdr3_length: 16
j_call: TRBJ1-1
cdr3_aa: CASSQGPDRRNTEAFF

v_call: TRBV21-1
cdr3_length: 16
j_call: TRBJ2-3
cdr3_aa: CASNKYERGATDTQYF

v_call: TRBV5-1
cdr3_length: 14
j_call: TRBJ1-1
cdr3_aa: CASSVTEMNTEAFF

v_call: TRBV12-3/TRBV12-4
cdr3_length: 24
j_call: TRBJ2-3
cdr3_aa: CASSFLPGRQVAGDVGYDTDTQYF

v_call: TRBV7-2
cdr3_length: 15
j_call: TRBJ1-6
cdr3_aa: CASSLIGDRISPLHF

v_call: TRBV7-9
cdr3_length: 11
j_call: TRBJ1-2
cdr3_aa: CASSLGVGTTF

v_call: TRBV5-1
cdr3_length: 14
j_call: TRBJ1-1
cdr3_aa: CASSLEVRGTEAFF

v_call: TRBV5-8
cdr3_length: 15
j_call: TRBJ2-1
cdr3_aa: CASSETGTTYNEQFF

v_call: TRBV15
cdr3_length: 18
j_call: TRBJ2-5
cdr3_aa: CATSRLTMAGVGQETQYF

v_call: TRBV28
cdr3_length: 13
j_call: TRBJ1-2
cdr3_aa: CASTLRQFYGYTF

v_call: TRBV5-1
cdr3_length: 12
j_call: TRBJ2-3
cdr3_aa: CASSLKMETQYF

v_call: TRBV12-3/TRBV12-4
cdr3_length: 14
j_call: TRBJ2-1
cdr3_aa: CASNNRVNTGELFF

v_call: TRBV15
cdr3_length: 16
j_call: TRBJ2-5
cdr3_aa: CATSRRTGTPQETQYF

v_call: TRBV12-3/TRBV12-4
cdr3_length: 14
j_call: TRBJ2-2
cdr3_aa: CASSLILNTGELFF

v_call: TRBV20-1
cdr3_length: 12
j_call: TRBJ1-2
cdr3_aa: CNAPRSGGGYTF

v_call: TRBV3-1
cdr3_length: 14
j_call: TRBJ1-2
cdr3_aa: CASSQDPLRRGYTF

v_call: TRBV9
cdr3_length: 14
j_call: TRBJ2-4
cdr3_aa: CASSVAGTGNIQYF

v_call: TRBV4-2
cdr3_length: 13
j_call: TRBJ2-5
cdr3_aa: CASSQALSEGQYF

v_call: TRBV10-3
cdr3_length: 12
j_call: TRBJ2-5
cdr3_aa: CAIRTGKETQYF

v_call: TRBV3-1
cdr3_length: 13
j_call: TRBJ2-2
cdr3_aa: CASSPLRPGELFF

v_call: TRBV18
cdr3_length: 15
j_call: TRBJ2-1
cdr3_aa: CASSPLVAPYNEQFF

v_call: TRBV20-1
cdr3_length: 11
j_call: TRBJ2-1
cdr3_aa: CSPRRGVEQFF

v_call: TRBV2
cdr3_length: 15
j_call: TRBJ2-1
cdr3_aa: CASSIAGLSYNEQFF

v_call: TRBV4-1
cdr3_length: 16
j_call: TRBJ1-1
cdr3_aa: CASTPETGTFVTEAFF

v_call: TRBV29-1
cdr3_length: 13
j_call: TRBJ2-1
cdr3_aa: CSVSVSENNEQFF

v_call: TRBV4-1
cdr3_length: 15
j_call: TRBJ2-3
cdr3_aa: CASSQVVASTDTQYF

v_call: TRBV4-1
cdr3_length: 13
j_call: TRBJ1-4
cdr3_aa: CASRVPNNEKLFF

v_call: TRBV7-9
cdr3_length: 13
j_call: TRBJ1-6
cdr3_aa: CASSSTGYSPLHF

v_call: TRBV29-1
cdr3_length: 13
j_call: TRBJ2-7
cdr3_aa: CSVGGVFLYEQYF

v_call: TRBV12-3/TRBV12-4
cdr3_length: 12
j_call: TRBJ2-7
cdr3_aa: CASTLGSGEQYF

v_call: TRBV5-1
cdr3_length: 21
j_call: TRBJ2-4
cdr3_aa: CASSYVSGAKARAVAKNIQYF